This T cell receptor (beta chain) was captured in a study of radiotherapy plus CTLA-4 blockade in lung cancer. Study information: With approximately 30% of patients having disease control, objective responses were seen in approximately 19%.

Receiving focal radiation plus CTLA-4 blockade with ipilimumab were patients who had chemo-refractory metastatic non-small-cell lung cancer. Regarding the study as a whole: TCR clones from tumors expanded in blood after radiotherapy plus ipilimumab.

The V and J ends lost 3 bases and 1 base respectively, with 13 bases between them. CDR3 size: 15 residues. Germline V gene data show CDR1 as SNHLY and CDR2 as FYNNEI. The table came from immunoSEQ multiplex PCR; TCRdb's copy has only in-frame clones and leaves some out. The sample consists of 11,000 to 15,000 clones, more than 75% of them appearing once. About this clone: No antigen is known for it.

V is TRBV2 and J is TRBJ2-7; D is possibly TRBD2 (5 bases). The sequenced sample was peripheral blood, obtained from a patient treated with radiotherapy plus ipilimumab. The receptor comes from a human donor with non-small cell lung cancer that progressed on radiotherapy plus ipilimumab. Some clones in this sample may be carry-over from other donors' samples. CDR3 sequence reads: CASSEAGAPSYEQYF. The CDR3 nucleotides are TGTGCCAGCAGTGAGGCGGGTGCCCCGTCCTACGAGCAGTACTTC.